Below are 23 T cell receptor beta chains sequenced from a single sample in a study of cytomegalovirus exposure and HLA in healthy donors. The primer mix had 60 Vbeta and 13 Jbeta primers. Here immunoSEQ multiplex PCR was the method, and the copy in TCRdb shows in-frame clones only, minus some. Found here are more than 90,000 clones, 81% of them singletons; the top ten hold around 4.2%. Sequences were obtained from PBMCs. Receptor source: a woman in her 70s in good health and CMV-seropositive.

V usage is TRBV7-3 and J usage is TRBJ2-3; 9 positions match TRBD2. V dropped 2 bases and J dropped 1; count of bases not matched to a gene: 1. The germline CDR1 and CDR2 sequences are SGHTA and FQGTGA. The CDR3 length is 15 residues. The CDR3 loop is CASSLVAGGTDTQYF. The CDR3 DNA sequence: TGTGCCAGCAGCTTAGTAGCGGGAGGCACAGATACGCAGTATTTT.

This rearrangement joins TRBV6-5 to TRBJ1-5; possibly TRBD1 for D (5 bases). CDR1 and CDR2 from the germline V gene are MNHEY and SVGAGI. With 5 bases removed from V and 3 bases from J, the gap between germline ends came to 8 bases. This CDR3 comprises 13 residues. The CDR3 DNA is TGTGCCAGCAGTGGGACTGCCAATCAGCCCCAGCATTTT. It specifies CASSGTANQPQHF.

The chain links TRBV7-2 to TRBJ2-1; perhaps TRBD1 as D (5 bases). This CDR3 is 17 amino acids long. Germline V lookup: CDR1 SGHTA, CDR2 FQGNSA. Trimming took 4 bases from V and 7 from J, leaving 23 bases between them. The CDR3 nucleotides read TGTGCCAGCAGCTCCCCTGGGGCAGGGCTAGGCAGGAATGAGCAGTTCTTC. This sequence encodes CASSSPGAGLGRNEQFF.

This clone was found a few times. This sequence joins TRBV11-3 and TRBJ1-1; possible D gene TRBD1, 5 bases. Trimming cost V 2 bases and J 2 bases, with 15 bases left between them. Germline CDR1 and CDR2: SGHNT and YENEEA. The CDR3 has 16 amino acids. CDR3 DNA: TGTGCCAGCAGCTTACGCGGGGGGGTGGGAAACACTGAAGCTTTCTTT. Protein product: CASSLRGGVGNTEAFF.

The chain recombines TRBV7-2 with TRBJ2-7; 12 nucleotides line up with TRBD1. The CDR3 spans 14 residues. Looked up from germline, CDR1 is SGHTA and CDR2 is FQGNSA. V was clipped by 3 bases and J by 7 bases; unmatched bases: 4. CDR3 region: CASSFGTGGREQYF. Written as DNA, the CDR3 is TGTGCCAGCAGCTTCGGGACAGGGGGCCGGGAGCAGTACTTC.

The genes are TRBV10-3 and TRBJ2-5; D uncertain. This CDR3 has 14 residues. Trimming cost V 0 bases and J 4 bases, with 9 bases left between them. Germline lookup yields CDR1 ENHRY and CDR2 SYGVKD. CDR3 residues: CAISESLSRETQYF. The CDR3, as DNA: TGTGCCATCAGTGAGTCGTTGAGTAGAGAGACCCAGTACTTC.

The chain links TRBV7-9 to TRBJ2-3, with 7 bases that match TRBD2. The CDR3 contains 15 residues. The germline V gene has CDR1 SEHNR and CDR2 FQNEAQ (reference sequence). The junction had 7 bases not matched to a gene; V was cut back by 3 bases and J by 4 bases. CDR3 bases: TGTGCCAGCAGCTTCGAGCGGGGAGGGGCAGATACGCAGTATTTT. This translates into CASSFERGGADTQYF.

V usage is TRBV11-2 and J usage is TRBJ2-2; the match to TRBD2 covers 9 bases. The germline V gene has CDR1 SGHAT and CDR2 FQNNGV. Unmatched junction bases numbered 14, after V lost 8 bases and J lost 1 base. This CDR3 is 18 amino acids long. The CDR3 nucleotides are TGTGCCAGCTCCCCGCTCGCCCTAGCGGGAATGAACACCGGGGAGCTGTTTTTT. This encodes CASSPLALAGMNTGELFF.

The rearrangement joins TRBV9 to TRBJ2-3, with 11 bases that match TRBD2. The CDR3 is made up of 18 amino acids. Losses at the gene ends were 3 bases for V and 2 bases for J; bases not matched to a gene: 11. CDR1 is SGDLS and CDR2 is YYNGEE in the germline V gene. The CDR3 DNA follows: TGTGCCAGCAGCGCAATAGCGGGAGGGCCGGGATACACAGATACGCAGTATTTT. Amino acids: CASSAIAGGPGYTDTQYF.

The chain links TRBV28 to TRBJ2-1; D uncertain. V was pared by 3 bases and J by 10 bases, with 10 bases between. Looked up from germline, CDR1 is MDHEN and CDR2 is SYDVKM. This CDR3 is built from 12 residues. CDR3 sequence reads: CASSFLVQEQFF. The CDR3 DNA follows: TGTGCCAGCAGTTTTTTGGTACAGGAGCAGTTCTTC.

This rearrangement joins TRBV5-1 to TRBJ2-1; D remains ambiguous. CDR3 size: 16 residues. Germline assignment: CDR1 SGHRS and CDR2 YFSETQ. Trimming left V 0 bases short and J 3 bases short, with 13 bases between. The CDR3 region has the DNA TGCGCCAGCAGCTTGGGGCCATCTTCGGGCTACAATGAGCAGTTCTTC. Amino acid sequence: CASSLGPSSGYNEQFF.

CDR3 DNA sequence: TGCGCCAGCAGCTTGGGCGGGACGGGGAATACCTACGAGCAGTACTTC. Translation: CASSLGGTGNTYEQYF. V and J are TRBV5-1 and TRBJ2-7; perhaps TRBD2 as D (6 bases). Trimming stripped 0 bases from V and 2 bases from J, with 15 bases between. Germline V gives CDR1 SGHRS, CDR2 YFSETQ. The CDR3 covers 16 residues.

The chain has TRBV19 and TRBJ2-5, with D possibly being TRBD1 (5 bases). Germline values: CDR1 LNHDA, CDR2 SQIVND (reference sequence). Trimming removed 1 base at V and 7 bases at J, with 13 bases between. The CDR3 covers 14 residues. The CDR3 DNA is TGTGCCAGTAGTATAGGAGACAGTGGCAGGACCCAGTACTTC. Protein sequence: CASSIGDSGRTQYF. The whole variable domain, filled in from reference TRBV19 and TRBJ2-5, reads DGGITQSPKYLFRKEGQNVTLSCEQNLNHDAMYWYRQDPGQGLRLIYYSQIVNDFQKGDIAEGYSVSREKKESFPLTVTSAQKNPTAFYLCASSIGDSGRTQYFGPGTRLLVL.

The chain recombines TRBV5-5 with TRBJ1-2; weak D call: TRBD1 (6 bases). Looked up from germline, CDR1 is SGHKS and CDR2 is YYEKEE (reference sequence). The CDR3 loop spans 15 amino acids. The germline V and J ends were trimmed by 0 bases and 9 bases, with 18 bases remaining between them. The CDR3 DNA follows: TGTGCCAGCAGCTTGGAGTTCGGCGGGGGCTTAAGCTACACCTTC. Translating it yields CASSLEFGGGLSYTF.

The chain joins TRBV2 to TRBJ2-3; 9 bases align to TRBD2. Trimming cost V 5 bases and J 4 bases; bases outside gene matches: 7. Germline lookup yields CDR1 SNHLY and CDR2 FYNNEI. The CDR3 runs 15 residues. CDR3: CASSPGLAIADTQYF. CDR3 DNA: TGTGCCAGCAGTCCGGGACTAGCTATCGCAGATACGCAGTATTTT.

J is TRBJ2-3 and V is TRBV4-3, with 7 bases identical to TRBD2. This CDR3 has 15 amino acids. V lost 3 bases and J lost 3; bases outside the gene matches: 6. Germline V gene lookup returns CDR1 LGHNA and CDR2 YSLEER. The CDR3 loop reads CASSHDGRRTDTQYF. CDR3 coding DNA: TGCGCCAGCAGCCATGACGGGAGGAGGACAGATACGCAGTATTTT.

The V gene is TRBV6-1, the J gene TRBJ2-7, with 7 bases that match TRBD1. Germline V lookup: CDR1 MNHNS, CDR2 SASEGT. V lost 3 bases to trimming and J lost 3 bases; unmatched junction nucleotides: 8. The CDR3 covers 15 residues. CDR3 in DNA: TGTGCCAGCAGTGAGGGACAGCTAACTGACTACGAGCAGTACTTC. Its protein product is CASSEGQLTDYEQYF.

The chain couples TRBV5-8 to TRBJ2-2, with 10 bases that match TRBD1. V shed 0 bases and J 5 bases; nucleotides not matched to a gene: 7. This CDR3 region has 17 residues. The germline V gene has CDR1 SGHTS and CDR2 YDEGEE. CDR3 nucleotide sequence: TGTGCCAGCAGCTTGGGGGACAGGGGCCTTGTGACCGGGGAGCTGTTTTTT. Its protein is CASSLGDRGLVTGELFF.

The chain carries TRBV7-8 and TRBJ2-6; D is perhaps TRBD1 (6 bases). V was clipped by 4 bases and J by 0 bases, with 10 bases between them. This CDR3 contains 16 residues. CDR1 is SGHVS, CDR2 FQNEAQ, per germline. The CDR3 bases are TGTGCCAGCAGCTCGGACAGCAGCTCTGGGGCCAACGTCCTGACTTTC. The encoded protein is CASSSDSSSGANVLTF. Combining the CDR3 with reference TRBV7-8 and TRBJ2-6 gives the whole variable domain GAGVSQSPRYKVAKRGQDVALRCDPISGHVSLFWYQQALGQGPEFLTYFQNEAQLDKSGLPSDRFFAERPEGSVSTLKIQRTQQEDSAVYLCASSSDSSSGANVLTFGAGSRLTVL.

The chain joins TRBV6-4 to TRBJ1-1; D is uncertain. Trimming left V 3 bases short and J 1 base short, with 6 bases between. The CDR3 extends over 13 amino acids. CDR1 is MRHNA, CDR2 SNTAGT, per germline. This chain's CDR3 is CASSEDTNTEAFF. CDR3 nucleotide sequence: TGTGCCAGCAGTGAAGACACGAACACTGAAGCTTTCTTT.

This sequence joins TRBV4-2 and TRBJ2-7; D perhaps matches TRBD1 (5 bases). The V gene's germline CDR1 is LGHNA and CDR2 YNFKEQ. The CDR3 is 17 amino acids. The V end was cut by 0 bases, the J end by 0 bases, with 15 bases between. CDR3 in amino acids: CASSQEYQGSYSYEQYF. The DNA for the CDR3 is TGTGCCAGCAGCCAAGAATACCAGGGAAGTTACTCCTACGAGCAGTACTTC.

The chain has TRBV6-5 and TRBJ1-2; D is uncertain. The V and J ends lost 5 bases and 4 bases respectively, with 8 bases between them. This CDR3 is built from 12 residues. Germline values: CDR1 MNHEY, CDR2 SVGAGI. In DNA form, the CDR3 reads TGTGCCAGCAGTAGGGAGGGCTATGGCTACACCTTC. Protein sequence: CASSREGYGYTF.

There are a few counts of this clone. The chain joins TRBV29-1 to TRBJ1-5, with TRBD1 as a possible D gene (5 bases). CDR1 is SQVTM and CDR2 is ANQGSEA in the germline V gene. The CDR3 runs to 16 residues. Trimming cost V 6 bases and J 1 base, with 19 bases left between them. CDR3 bases: TGCAGCGTCACCACCGGCCGGGGGGTGAGCAATCAGCCCCAGCATTTT. It encodes CSVTTGRGVSNQPQHF.